This record concerns one T cell receptor (beta chain) sequence. Its antigen is currently unknown. Libraries were prepared by immunoSEQ multiplex PCR; TCRdb keeps only in-frame clonotypes and omits some of them. There are some 71,000 clones in the sample; approximately 91% occur only once, and around 0.42% lies in the top ten. V lost 11 bases, J lost 3 bases, and 16 bases lay in between. CDR1 and CDR2 (germline): ENHRY, SYGVKD. This CDR3 region has 13 residues. This sample stems from a study of Tregs in tolerant kidney transplant recipients. General study points: Tolerant patients' donor-specific Tregs expanded beyond overall Tregs, suggesting antigen-driven growth.

This clonotype originated in a human donor who received a combined kidney and bone marrow transplant. This chain uses TRBV10-3 with TRBJ1-2; unclear D gene. Sequenced material: CD4+ T cells from blood, taken before the transplant. Here the CDR3 reads CASLPSRDYGYTF. The CDR3 DNA is TGTGCCTCCCTTCCAAGTCGAGACTATGGCTACACCTTC.